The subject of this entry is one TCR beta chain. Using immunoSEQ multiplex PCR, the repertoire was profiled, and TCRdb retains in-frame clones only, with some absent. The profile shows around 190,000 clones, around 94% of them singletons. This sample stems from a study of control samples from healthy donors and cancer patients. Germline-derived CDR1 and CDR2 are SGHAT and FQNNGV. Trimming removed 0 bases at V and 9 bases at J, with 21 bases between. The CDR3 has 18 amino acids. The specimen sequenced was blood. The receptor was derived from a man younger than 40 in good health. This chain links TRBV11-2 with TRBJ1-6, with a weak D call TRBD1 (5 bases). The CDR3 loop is CASSLDKISRGYGSPLHF. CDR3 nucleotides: TGTGCCAGCAGCTTAGATAAGATCTCTAGGGGCTATGGTTCACCCCTCCACTTT.